This T cell receptor beta chain appears in the sequencing data of a study of CD8 T cells in ankylosing spondylitis. Findings of the study overall: Matched ankylosing spondylitis synovial fluid reportedly showed significant enrichment of disease-linked clones. Typical of ankylosing spondylitis blood, it appeared, was a TCR beta motif of under 10 highly homologous variants.

Libraries for TCR beta were made by quantitative 5'-RACE with molecular barcodes. TCRdb reanalysed the 5' RACE reads using MiXCR and keeps one entry per CDR3 protein. The repertoire holds hundreds of thousands of distinct CDR3 sequences, with 20% as singletons. Notes on this clonotype: Its antigen is currently unknown.

Trimming at V came to 8 bases and at J to 2 bases, leaving 9 bases not matched to a gene. Germline CDR1 reads DFQATT; CDR2 reads SNEGSKA (reference sequence). This CDR3 is built from 15 residues. The clonotype was recovered from a female donor with ankylosing spondylitis or in good health (not recorded which). The sequenced sample was blood, either unsorted or a sorted T cell fraction (not recorded which). V is TRBV20-1 and J is TRBJ2-3, with 11 bases that match TRBD2. The CDR3 is CSTVGLAVLTDTQYF. The CDR3 bases are TGCAGTACAGTGGGACTAGCGGTGCTCACAGATACGCAGTATTTT.